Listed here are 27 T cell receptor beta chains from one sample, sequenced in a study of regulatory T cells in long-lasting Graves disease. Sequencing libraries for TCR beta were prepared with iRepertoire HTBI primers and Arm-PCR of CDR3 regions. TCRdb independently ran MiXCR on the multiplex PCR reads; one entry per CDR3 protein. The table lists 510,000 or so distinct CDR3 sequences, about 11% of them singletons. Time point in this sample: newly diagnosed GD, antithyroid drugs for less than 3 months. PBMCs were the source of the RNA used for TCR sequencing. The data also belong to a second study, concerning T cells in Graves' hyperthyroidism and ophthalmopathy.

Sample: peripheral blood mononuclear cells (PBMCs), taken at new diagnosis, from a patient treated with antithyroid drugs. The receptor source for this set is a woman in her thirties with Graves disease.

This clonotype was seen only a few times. As DNA, the CDR3 is TGTGCCAGCACCGGGGTTAGCGGGCCCTACAATGAGCAGTTCTTC. Encoded protein: CASTGVSGPYNEQFF. The chain has TRBV7-9 and TRBJ2-1; 7 bases map to TRBD2. CDR1 and CDR2 from the germline V gene are SEHNR and FQNEAQ (reference sequence). V lost 7 bases, J lost 2 bases, and 8 bases stayed unmatched. The CDR3 runs to 15 residues.

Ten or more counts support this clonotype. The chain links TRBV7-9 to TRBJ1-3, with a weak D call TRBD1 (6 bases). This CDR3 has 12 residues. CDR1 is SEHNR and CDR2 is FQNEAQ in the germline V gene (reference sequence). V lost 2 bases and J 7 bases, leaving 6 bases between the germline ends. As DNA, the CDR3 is TGTGCCAGCAGCTTACAGGGGAACACCATATATTTT. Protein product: CASSLQGNTIYF.

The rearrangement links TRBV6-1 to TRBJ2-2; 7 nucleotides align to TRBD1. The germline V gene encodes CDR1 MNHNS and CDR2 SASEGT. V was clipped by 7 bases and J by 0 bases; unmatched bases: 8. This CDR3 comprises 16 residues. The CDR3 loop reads CASTEQGIPNTGELFF. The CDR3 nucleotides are TGTGCCAGCACCGAACAGGGGATACCGAACACCGGGGAGCTGTTTTTT.

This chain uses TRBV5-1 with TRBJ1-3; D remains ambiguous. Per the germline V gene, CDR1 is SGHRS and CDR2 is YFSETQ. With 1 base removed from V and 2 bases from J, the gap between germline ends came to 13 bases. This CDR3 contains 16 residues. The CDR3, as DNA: TGCGCCAGCAGCTTGCTCCAAGGCTATACTGGAAACACCATATATTTT. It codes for CASSLLQGYTGNTIYF.

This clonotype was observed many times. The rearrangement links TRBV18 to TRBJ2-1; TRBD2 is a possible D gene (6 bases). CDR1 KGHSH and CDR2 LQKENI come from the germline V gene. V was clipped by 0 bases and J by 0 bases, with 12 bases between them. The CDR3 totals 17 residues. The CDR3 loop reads CASSPPRTSPSYNEQFF. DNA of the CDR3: TGTGCCAGCTCACCACCGCGCACTAGCCCCTCCTACAATGAGCAGTTCTTC.

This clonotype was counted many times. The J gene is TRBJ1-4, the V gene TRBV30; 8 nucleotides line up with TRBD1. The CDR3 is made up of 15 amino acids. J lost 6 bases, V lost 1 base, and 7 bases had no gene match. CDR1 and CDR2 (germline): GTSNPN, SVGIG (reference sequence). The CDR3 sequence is CAWSGPQGAYEKLFF. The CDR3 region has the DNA TGTGCCTGGAGTGGACCCCAGGGGGCATATGAAAAACTGTTTTTT.

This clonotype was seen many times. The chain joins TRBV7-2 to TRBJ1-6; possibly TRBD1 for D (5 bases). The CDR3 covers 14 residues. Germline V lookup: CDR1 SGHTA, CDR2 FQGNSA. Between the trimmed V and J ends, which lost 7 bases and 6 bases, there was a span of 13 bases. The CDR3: CASTRQFGNSPLHF. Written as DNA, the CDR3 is TGTGCCAGCACCCGACAGTTTGGTAATTCACCCCTCCACTTT.

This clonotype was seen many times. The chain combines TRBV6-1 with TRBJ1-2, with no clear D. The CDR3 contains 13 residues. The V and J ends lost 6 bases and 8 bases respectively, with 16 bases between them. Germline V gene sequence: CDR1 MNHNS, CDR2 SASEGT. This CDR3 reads CASRFTLSSGYTF. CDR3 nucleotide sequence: TGTGCCAGCAGGTTTACACTCTCGAGCGGCTACACCTTC.

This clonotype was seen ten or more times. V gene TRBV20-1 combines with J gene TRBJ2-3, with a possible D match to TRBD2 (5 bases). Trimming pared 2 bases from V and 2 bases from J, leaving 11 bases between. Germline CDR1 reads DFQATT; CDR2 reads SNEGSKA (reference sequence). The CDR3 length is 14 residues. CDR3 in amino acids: CSARPLAPTDTQYF. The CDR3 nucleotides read TGCAGTGCTAGACCCCTAGCCCCCACAGATACGCAGTATTTT.

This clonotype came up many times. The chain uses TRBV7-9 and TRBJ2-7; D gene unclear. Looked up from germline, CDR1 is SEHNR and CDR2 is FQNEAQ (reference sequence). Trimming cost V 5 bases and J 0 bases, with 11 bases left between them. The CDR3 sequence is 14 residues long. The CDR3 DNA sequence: TGTGCCAGCAGCCCGGAGACACTCTCCTACGAGCAGTACTTC. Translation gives CASSPETLSYEQYF.

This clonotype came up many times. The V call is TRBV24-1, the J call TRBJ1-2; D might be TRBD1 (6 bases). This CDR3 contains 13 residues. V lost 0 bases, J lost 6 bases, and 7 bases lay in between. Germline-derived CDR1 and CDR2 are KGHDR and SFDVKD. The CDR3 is CATSDLTGNGYTF. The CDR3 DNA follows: TGTGCCACCAGTGATTTGACAGGGAATGGCTACACCTTC.

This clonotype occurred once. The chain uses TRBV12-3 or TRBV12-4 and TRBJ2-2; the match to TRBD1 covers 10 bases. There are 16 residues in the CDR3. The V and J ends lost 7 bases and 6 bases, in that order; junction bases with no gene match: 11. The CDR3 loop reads CASNNRDRGLSGELFF. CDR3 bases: TGTGCCAGCAACAACCGGGACAGGGGTTTATCCGGGGAGCTGTTTTTT.

CDR3 bases: TGCGCCAGCAGCATCATCGGCAGGGGGCGAGGGGGAAACACTGAAGCTTTCTTT. This gives the protein CASSIIGRGRGGNTEAFF. The chain has TRBV5-1 and TRBJ1-1; 8 nucleotides match TRBD1. The CDR3 is 18 residues long. Germline lookup yields CDR1 SGHRS and CDR2 YFSETQ. J lost 2 bases, V lost 4 bases, and 16 bases had no gene match.

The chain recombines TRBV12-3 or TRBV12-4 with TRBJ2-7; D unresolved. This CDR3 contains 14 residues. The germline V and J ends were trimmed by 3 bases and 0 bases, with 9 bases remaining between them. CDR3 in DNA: TGTGCCAGCAGTTTCATGGCGACCTCCTACGAGCAGTACTTC. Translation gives CASSFMATSYEQYF.

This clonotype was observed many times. This CDR3 is CASNSETNYGYTF. The CDR3 region has the DNA TGTGCCAGCAATTCAGAGACTAACTATGGCTACACCTTC. The V and J genes are TRBV2 and TRBJ1-2; D is undetermined. Per germline, CDR1 SNHLY and CDR2 FYNNEI. Trimming took 7 bases from V and 0 from J, leaving 9 bases between them. The CDR3 contains 13 residues.

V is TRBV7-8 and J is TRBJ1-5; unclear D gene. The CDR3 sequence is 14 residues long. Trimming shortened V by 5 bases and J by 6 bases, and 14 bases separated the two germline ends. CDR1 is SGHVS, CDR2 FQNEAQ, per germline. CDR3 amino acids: CASSQQSTGQPQHF. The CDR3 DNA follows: TGTGCCAGCAGCCAACAGAGTACGGGTCAGCCCCAGCATTTT.

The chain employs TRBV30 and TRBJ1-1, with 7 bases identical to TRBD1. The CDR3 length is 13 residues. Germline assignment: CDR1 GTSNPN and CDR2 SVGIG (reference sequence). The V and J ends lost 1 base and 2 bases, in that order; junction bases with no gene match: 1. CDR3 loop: CAWSGDRNTEAFF. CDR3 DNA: TGTGCCTGGAGTGGGGACAGAAACACTGAAGCTTTCTTT.

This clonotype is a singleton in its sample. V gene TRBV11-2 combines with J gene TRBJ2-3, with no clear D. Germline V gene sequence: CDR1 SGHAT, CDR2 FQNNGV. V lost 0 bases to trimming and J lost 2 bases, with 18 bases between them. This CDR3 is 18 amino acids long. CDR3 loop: CASSLEPDARSHTDTQYF. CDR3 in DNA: TGTGCCAGCAGCTTAGAGCCGGACGCGCGGAGCCACACAGATACGCAGTATTTT.

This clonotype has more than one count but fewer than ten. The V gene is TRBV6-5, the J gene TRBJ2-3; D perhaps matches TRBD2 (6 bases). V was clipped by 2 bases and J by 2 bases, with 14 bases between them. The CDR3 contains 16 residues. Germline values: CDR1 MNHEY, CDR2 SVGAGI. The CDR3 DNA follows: TGTGCCAGCAGTTACGGGAAGGACTACTCCACAGATACGCAGTATTTT. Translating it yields CASSYGKDYSTDTQYF.

As DNA, the CDR3 is TGTGCCAGCAGCTTAGGGACAGGGGGCTTGGACACCATATATTTT. It is translated as CASSLGTGGLDTIYF. The V gene is TRBV11-2, the J gene TRBJ1-3; 11 bases line up with TRBD1. The CDR3 totals 15 residues. V gave up 1 base and J gave up 8 bases; unmatched junction bases: 4. Germline loops: CDR1 SGHAT, CDR2 FQNNGV. Full variable domain (rest looked up from reference TRBV11-2 and TRBJ1-3): EAGVAQSPRYKIIEKRQSVAFWCNPISGHATLYWYQQILGQGPKLLIQFQNNGVVDDSQLPKDRFSAERLKGVDSTLKIQPAKLEDSAVYLCASSLGTGGLDTIYFGEGSWLTVV.

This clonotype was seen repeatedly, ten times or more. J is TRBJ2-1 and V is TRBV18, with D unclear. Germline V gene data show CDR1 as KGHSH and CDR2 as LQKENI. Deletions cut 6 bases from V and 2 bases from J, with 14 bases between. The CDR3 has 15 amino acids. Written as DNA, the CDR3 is TGTGCCAGCTCGCCTATAGCCCGCGCCTACAATGAGCAGTTCTTC. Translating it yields CASSPIARAYNEQFF.

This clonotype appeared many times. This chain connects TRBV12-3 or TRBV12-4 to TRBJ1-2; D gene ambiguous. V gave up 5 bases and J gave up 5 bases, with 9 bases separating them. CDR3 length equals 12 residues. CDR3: CASSAGLYGYTF. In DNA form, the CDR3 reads TGTGCCAGCAGTGCTGGGTTATATGGCTACACCTTC.

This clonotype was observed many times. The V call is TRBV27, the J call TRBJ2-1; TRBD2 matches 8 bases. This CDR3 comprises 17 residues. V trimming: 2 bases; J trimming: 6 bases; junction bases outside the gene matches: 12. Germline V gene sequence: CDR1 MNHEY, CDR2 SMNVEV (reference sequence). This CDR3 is CASSLNGISGTSNEQFF. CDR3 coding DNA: TGTGCCAGCAGTTTAAACGGAATTAGCGGGACCTCCAATGAGCAGTTCTTC.

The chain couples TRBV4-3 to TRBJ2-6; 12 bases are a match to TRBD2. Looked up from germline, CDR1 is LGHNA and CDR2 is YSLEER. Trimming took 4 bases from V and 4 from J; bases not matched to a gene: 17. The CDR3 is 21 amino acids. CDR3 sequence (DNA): TGCGCCAGCAGCCGAGGACACCGGACTAGCGGGATCGGTGGCGGGGCCAACGTCCTGACTTTC. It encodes CASSRGHRTSGIGGGANVLTF.

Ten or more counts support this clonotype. The CDR3 nucleotides read TGTGCCAGCAGCTCGGAAGGGATGACGGGCGGGGAGCTGTTTTTT. This codes for CASSSEGMTGGELFF. This chain joins TRBV7-2 and TRBJ2-2; D not resolved. V dropped 4 bases and J dropped 7 bases, with 16 bases sitting between them. Germline V gives CDR1 SGHTA, CDR2 FQGNSA. The CDR3 has 15 residues. The complete variable domain, with remaining parts taken from reference TRBV7-2 and TRBJ2-2, reads GAGVSQSPSNKVTEKGKDVELRCDPISGHTALYWYRQSLGQGLEFLIYFQGNSAPDKSGLPSDRFSAERTGGSVSTLTIQRTQQEDSAVYLCASSSEGMTGGELFFGEGSRLTVL.

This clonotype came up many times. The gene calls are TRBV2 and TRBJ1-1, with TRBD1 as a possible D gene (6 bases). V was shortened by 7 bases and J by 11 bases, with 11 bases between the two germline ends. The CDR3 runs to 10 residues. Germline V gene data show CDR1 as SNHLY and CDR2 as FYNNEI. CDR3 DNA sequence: TGTGCCAGCAAAACAGGGAGGGCTTTCTTT. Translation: CASKTGRAFF.

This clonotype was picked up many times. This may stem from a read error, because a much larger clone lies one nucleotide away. Here the CDR3 reads CASSLRDDYEQYF. The CDR3 DNA reads TGTGCCAGCAGCCTCAGGGACGACTACGAGCAGTACTTC. The chain employs TRBV11-1 and TRBJ2-7, with D perhaps given as TRBD1 or TRBD2 (5 bases each). The CDR3 has 13 amino acids. Trimming took 5 bases from V and 3 from J, leaving 11 bases between them. Germline values: CDR1 SGHAT, CDR2 FQDESV (reference sequence).